This TCR beta chain was found in a study of glioma-infiltrating T cells. Study summary: Sequencing aimed for about 4.5- to 10-fold coverage of about a million peripheral T cells. Regarding the study as a whole: Patients with low tissue-blood divergence carried a signature set of shared blood CDR3 motifs.

The iRepertoire nested amplicon-rescue multiplex PCR amplified TCR alpha and beta CDR3s from RNA. Input was roughly 95-400 ng of tissue mRNA or PBMC total RNA. Each CDR3 protein is one row after TCRdb ran MiXCR on the multiplex PCR reads. The table lists 300,000 to 450,000 distinct CDR3 sequences, 35% to 45% of them singletons. CDR3 length: 14 amino acids. Per germline, CDR1 SGHTA and CDR2 FQGNSA. V was clipped by 2 bases and J by 6 bases; unmatched bases: 3. As for this clonotype: The antigen is undetermined.

The chain couples TRBV7-2 to TRBJ2-2; 7 bases line up with TRBD2. The sample comprised glioma tissue, nonneoplastic brain tissue, or PBMCs (not recorded which). The source is a human donor with low-grade glioma or glioblastoma, undergoing nonglioma brain surgery, or in good health (not recorded which). CDR3 loop: CASSLWGRAGELFF. DNA of the CDR3: TGTGCCAGCAGCTTATGGGGGAGGGCCGGGGAGCTGTTTTTT.